These 14 T cell receptor beta chains were all obtained from the same sample, sequenced in a study of blood T cell repertoires in COVID-19 (dated by TCRdb to 2019 to 2021). Library prep was done by the immunoSEQ multiplex PCR assay. TCRdb carries this immuneACCESS record with in-frame sequences only. Its versions omit some clonotypes, under half of them owing to an unresolved V gene in the studies checked, with the rest unexplained. This sample is represented by about half a million clones; 80% to 90% of them were singletons. The top ten clones comprise around 0.92% of the sample. The source material was peripheral blood. These receptors all stem from a man aged 18 to 35 with COVID-19, enrolled during active disease.

This rearrangement joins TRBV7-9 to TRBJ2-5, with D perhaps TRBD2 (7 bases). Germline V gene data show CDR1 as SEHNR and CDR2 as FQNEAQ (reference sequence). V dropped 4 bases and J dropped 5 bases, with 17 bases sitting between them. This CDR3 region has 15 residues. The CDR3 nucleotides are TGTGCCAGCAGCTCAATTAACGGGGGGCCCGAGACCCAGTACTTC. Its protein is CASSSINGGPETQYF. Supplemented by reference TRBV7-9 and TRBJ2-5, the full variable domain reads DTGVSQNPRHKITKRGQNVTFRCDPISEHNRLYWYRQTLGQGPEFLTYFQNEAQLEKSRLLSDRFSAERPKGSFSTLEIQRTEQGDSAMYLCASSSINGGPETQYFGPGTRLLVL.

The V gene is TRBV30, the J gene TRBJ2-5, with 8 bases that match TRBD1. The trim removed 2 bases at V and 4 bases at J, leaving 9 bases unmatched. This CDR3 is 15 amino acids long. The germline CDR1 and CDR2 sequences are GTSNPN and SVGIG (reference sequence). In nucleotides, the CDR3 is TGTGCCTGGAGTCGCCGAGGCAGGGGGCTAGAGACCCAGTACTTC. It specifies CAWSRRGRGLETQYF.

CDR3 nucleotides: TGTGCCAGCAGCTCCCCGGGGGTAGAGACAGGGCCCGAGCAGTACTTC. Translated, it gives CASSSPGVETGPEQYF. The genes are TRBV11-2 and TRBJ2-7; TRBD1 is a possible D gene (7 bases). The CDR3 sequence is 16 residues long. V lost 4 bases and J 6 bases, leaving 22 bases between the germline ends. Germline lookup yields CDR1 SGHAT and CDR2 FQNNGV.

A few counts support this clone. The chain joins TRBV20-1 to TRBJ2-4; maybe TRBD2 (6 bases). V was cut by 3 bases and J by 3 bases, with 12 bases left in between. Germline values: CDR1 DFQATT, CDR2 SNEGSKA (reference sequence). CDR3 length equals 14 residues. CDR3 sequence (DNA): TGCAGTGCTAGTGGCGGGAAGGGCAAAAACATTCAGTACTTC. Its translation is CSASGGKGKNIQYF.

The rearrangement uses TRBV5-1 and TRBJ2-7; 10 nucleotides align to TRBD1. The CDR3 contains 15 residues. V lost 3 bases and J lost 6; bases outside the gene matches: 9. CDR1 and CDR2 from the germline V gene are SGHRS and YFSETQ. CDR3 coding DNA: TGCGCCAGCAGCTCATGGACAGGGGGAGCGAGCGAGCAGTACTTC. It encodes CASSSWTGGASEQYF. The full variable domain, its missing parts supplied by reference TRBV5-1 and TRBJ2-7, is KAGVTQTPRYLIKTRGQQVTLSCSPISGHRSVSWYQQTPGQGLQFLFEYFSETQRNKGNFPGRFSGRQFSNSRSEMNVSTLELGDSALYLCASSSWTGGASEQYFGPGTRLTVT.

The DNA for the CDR3 is TGCAGCGTCCTAGCGGGGGCCAGCACAGATACGCAGTATTTT. Encoded protein: CSVLAGASTDTQYF. The V call is TRBV29-1, the J call TRBJ2-3; 10 positions match TRBD2. V was clipped by 6 bases and J by 0 bases; unmatched bases: 3. The germline gives CDR1 SQVTM, CDR2 ANQGSEA. The CDR3 has 14 residues.

The chain uses TRBV7-9 and TRBJ2-5, with 9 positions matching TRBD2. The CDR3 runs 16 residues. J was trimmed by 6 bases and V by 4 bases; bases with no gene match: 12. From germline, CDR1 is SEHNR and CDR2 FQNEAQ (reference sequence). In nucleotides, the CDR3 is TGTGCCAGCAGCTCCGACGGCGGGGGGGCCGTAAAGACCCAGTACTTC. It specifies CASSSDGGGAVKTQYF.

The V call is TRBV24-1, the J call TRBJ2-7; TRBD2 aligns across 7 bases. This CDR3 comprises 15 residues. Trimming took 5 bases from V and 4 from J; bases not matched to a gene: 10. Germline values: CDR1 KGHDR, CDR2 SFDVKD. In DNA form, the CDR3 reads TGTGCCACCAGTGCTCGTCGCGGGAGTAAATACGAGCAGTACTTC. The encoded protein is CATSARRGSKYEQYF.

This clone was recorded only once. This chain uses TRBV7-9 with TRBJ2-7, with TRBD2 identical over 9 bases. This CDR3 comprises 12 residues. Germline trimming cut 7 bases from V and 5 bases from J; bases unmatched to any gene: 3. Germline V gives CDR1 SEHNR, CDR2 FQNEAQ (reference sequence). As DNA, the CDR3 is TGTGCCAGCATGGGCGGGGGGGACGAGCAGTACTTC. This codes for CASMGGGDEQYF.

This chain connects TRBV6-6 to TRBJ2-2, with D perhaps matching TRBD1 (6 bases). The germline V gene has CDR1 MNHNY and CDR2 SVGAGI (reference sequence). V gave up 3 bases and J gave up 0 bases, with 11 bases separating them. This CDR3 region has 16 residues. CDR3 in amino acids: CASSYGRTANTGELFF. DNA of the CDR3: TGTGCCAGCAGTTATGGAAGGACAGCGAACACCGGGGAGCTGTTTTTT.

This clone is a singleton in its sample. The chain is built from TRBV19 and TRBJ1-1; a possible D gene is TRBD1 (6 bases). The CDR3 has 14 residues. Germline CDR1 and CDR2: LNHDA and SQIVND (reference sequence). V lost 7 bases and J lost 4, with 16 bases in between. The CDR3 region has the DNA TGTGCCAGTACCCATGGGGGGGCAGCCACTGAAGCTTTCTTT. It yields the protein CASTHGGAATEAFF.

This chain connects TRBV6-1 to TRBJ1-6; 8 nucleotides match TRBD1. This CDR3 comprises 15 residues. Germline CDR1 is MNHNS and CDR2 is SASEGT. The V and J ends lost 2 bases and 10 bases, in that order; junction bases with no gene match: 7. The CDR3 sequence is CASSERGDRGSPLHF. CDR3 sequence (DNA): TGTGCCAGCAGTGAAAGAGGAGACAGGGGATCACCCCTCCACTTT.

The rearrangement joins TRBV7-9 to TRBJ2-3, with TRBD2 as a possible D gene (6 bases). The V gene lost 5 bases and the J gene lost 6 bases, with 18 bases spanning the gap. Germline CDR1 is SEHNR and CDR2 is FQNEAQ (reference sequence). The CDR3 extends over 15 amino acids. The CDR3, as DNA: TGTGCCAGCAGCCCCAATAGCGGCTTCGCGGATACGCAGTATTTT. This codes for CASSPNSGFADTQYF.

This chain connects TRBV27 to TRBJ2-2, with D unclear. There are 12 residues in the CDR3. Trimming removed 5 bases from V and 7 bases from J, with 8 bases in between. CDR1 and CDR2 from the germline V gene are MNHEY and SMNVEV (reference sequence). The CDR3, as DNA: TGTGCCAGCAGTCTCCGGGTCGGGGAGCTGTTTTTT. Protein: CASSLRVGELFF.